This TCR beta chain was sequenced during a study of TIL therapy for anti-PD-1-resistant metastatic lung cancer. The immunoSEQ assay was v3. Assay used: immunoSEQ multiplex PCR; TCRdb lists only in-frame clones, some missing. This sample has tens of thousands of clones; 65% to 90% occur once, and the top ten carry more than 4.5%. Specified time point: pre-treatment sample, taken before nivolumab and TIL therapy. This clone was detected once. Germline V gives CDR1 SGDLS, CDR2 YYNGEE. Trimming shortened V by 5 bases and J by 0 bases, and 26 bases separated the two germline ends. This CDR3 has 19 residues.

The receptor was isolated from a person between 25 and 80 years old with non-small cell lung cancer. The gene calls are TRBV9 and TRBJ1-2; D remains ambiguous. The specimen was blood, collected at baseline. The CDR3 is CASRSVQNSGRATNYGYTF. CDR3 nucleotide sequence: TGTGCCAGCAGAAGCGTACAGAATTCTGGACGAGCTACTAACTATGGCTACACCTTC.